Detailed here is one TCR beta chain. Its target is not known. Profiling relied on immunoSEQ multiplex PCR, and the TCRdb table lists in-frame clones only, not all of them. The profile shows over 12,000 clones, roughly nine tenths of them singletons. V lost 1 base, J lost 0 bases, and 5 bases stayed unmatched. Germline V CDR1 and CDR2: SGHTA, FQGNSA. CDR3 size: 18 residues. These data originate in a study of blood T cell dynamics during melanoma immunotherapy. Broader study findings: Whether repertoire-driving clones were melanoma-specific could not be determined.

Time point here: week 3, after first cycle of checkpoint inhibitor. Blood was drawn before treatment and at week 3 after checkpoint blockade. Apart from a couple of fast progressors, RECIST 1.1 response was judged 12 weeks post-infusion. Patients had no prior systemic cancer treatment, immunosuppressants or other active cancers. The specimen was blood, collected from a patient treated with checkpoint blockade. The rearrangement links TRBV7-2 to TRBJ2-6; TRBD2 matches 8 bases. The TCR comes from a human donor with melanoma. The CDR3 loop is CASSLDPAGASGANVLTF. In DNA, the CDR3 is TGTGCCAGCAGCTTAGATCCAGCGGGAGCCTCTGGGGCCAACGTCCTGACTTTC.